What follows describes a single TCR beta chain. Its target antigen remains unknown. Per-base qualities were not stored, and no clone one base away is much larger. The sample originates from a study of blood T cell repertoires in COVID-19 (dated by TCRdb to 2020 to 2021). Notes on the research overall: For ImmuneRACE Cohort 3, a participant was defined as recovered based on two consecutive negative NP/OP PCR tests, clearance by a healthcare professional, or resolution of symptoms. Samples came from the ongoing ImmuneRACE study (first 160 participants) plus 1,254 subjects from 6 global collaborators. HLA class I and class II types, where available, came from metadata supplied by the sample provider rather than from assay-based typing. The dataset comprised deeply sampled blood TCRbeta repertoires from subjects exposed to, actively infected with, or recovered from COVID-19. Sample metadata almost always included a de-identified subject ID, COVID-19 status, age in years and sex. The material from the prospective study consisted of cDNA or gDNA derived from T cells, B-cell-depleted T cells, or PBMCs. Samples covering the acute and convalescent phases of COVID-19 were provided by collaborators in the United States, Italy and Spain. The repertoires were released in a freely available public database meant as a resource for research on the immune response to SARS-CoV-2.

TCRbeta CDR3 regions were amplified from genomic DNA by means of the immunoSEQ Assay, a bias-controlled multiplex PCR. On the study's bioinformatics: Within the assay, amplification of reference gene primers was used to estimate how many nucleated cells each sample contained. To quantify the absolute abundance of each unique TCRbeta CDR3 rearrangement, sequence reads were collapsed and filtered. Productive Simpson clonality was computed per sample as the square root of Simpson's diversity index over productive rearrangements. Sourced from immuneACCESS, this table was stored by TCRdb with only in-frame sequences that have V and J called. A share of the clones is absent; for the studies checked, an unresolved V gene accounts for under half, and the remainder has no known explanation. V and J calls and clone size come straight from that table; D and trimming were deduced from the DNA. This sample comprises over 200,000 clones, approximately 87% of them detected only once. Together, the top ten hold approximately 2.8% of the sample.

Trimming accounts for 4 bases at V and 5 bases at J, while the number of junction bases matched to no gene is 13. Taken from the germline V gene, the CDR1 and CDR2 loops are SGDLS and YYNGEE. The CDR3, from cysteine to phenylalanine, totals 16 residues. This entry keeps only the CDR3 DNA: 48 bases, framed from base 1. Paper-wide results and their limitations: How much clinical and demographic metadata was included differed by source and by participant, and the metadata was provided uncurated.

Enrolling through a virtual design, the prospective study's participants ranged in age from roughly 18 to 95 years and lived across 24 United States geographic areas. In the prospective study, participants were assigned to cohorts based on the clinical history participants reported in a screening survey and a study questionnaire. In the prospective study, mobile phlebotomists collected whole blood, serum and a nasopharyngeal or oropharyngeal swab from each participant. Over an approximately 2-month period, participants in the prospective study had the option of providing additional blood draws and questionnaires. Prospective study blood samples were shipped either frozen or at room temperature before DNA extraction.

The sample consisted of PBMCs or T cells enriched from blood (not recorded which). The sequence links TRBV9 to TRBJ2-5, with 8 bases aligning to TRBD2. The receptor comes from a woman between 50 and 59 years old in a cohort exposed to, infected with or recovered from COVID-19 (not recorded which). This receptor carries the CDR3 CASSLGAGGGSETQYF. The nucleotide sequence reads as follows: TGTGCCAGCAGCCTAGGGGCGGGGGGCGGTTCGGAGACCCAGTACTTC.